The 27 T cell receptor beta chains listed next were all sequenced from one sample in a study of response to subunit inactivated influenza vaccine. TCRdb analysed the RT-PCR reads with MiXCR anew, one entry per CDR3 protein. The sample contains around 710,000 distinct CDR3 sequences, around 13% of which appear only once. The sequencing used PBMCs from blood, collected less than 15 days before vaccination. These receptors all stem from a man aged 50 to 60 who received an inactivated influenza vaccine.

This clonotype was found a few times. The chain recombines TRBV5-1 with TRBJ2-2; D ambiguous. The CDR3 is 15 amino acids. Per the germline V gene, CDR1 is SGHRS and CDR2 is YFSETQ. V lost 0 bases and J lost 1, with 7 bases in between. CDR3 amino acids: CASSLGHVNTGELFF. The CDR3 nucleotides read TGCGCCAGCAGCTTGGGACACGTGAACACCGGGGAGCTGTTTTTT.

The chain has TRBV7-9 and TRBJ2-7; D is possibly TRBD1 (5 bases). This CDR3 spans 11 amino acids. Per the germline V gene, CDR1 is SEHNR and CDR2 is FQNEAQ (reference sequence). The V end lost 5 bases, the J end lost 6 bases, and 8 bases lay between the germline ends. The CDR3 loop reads CASSRGAEQYF. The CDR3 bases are TGTGCCAGCAGCCGTGGGGCCGAGCAGTACTTC. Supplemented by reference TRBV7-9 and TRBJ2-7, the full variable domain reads DTGVSQNPRHKITKRGQNVTFRCDPISEHNRLYWYRQTLGQGPEFLTYFQNEAQLEKSRLLSDRFSAERPKGSFSTLEIQRTEQGDSAMYLCASSRGAEQYFGPGTRLTVT.

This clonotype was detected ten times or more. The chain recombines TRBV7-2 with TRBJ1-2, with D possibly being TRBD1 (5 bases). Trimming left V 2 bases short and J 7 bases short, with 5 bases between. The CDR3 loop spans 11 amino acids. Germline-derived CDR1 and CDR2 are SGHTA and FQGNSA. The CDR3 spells CASSLQGGYTF. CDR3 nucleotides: TGTGCCAGCAGCTTACAGGGTGGCTACACCTTC.

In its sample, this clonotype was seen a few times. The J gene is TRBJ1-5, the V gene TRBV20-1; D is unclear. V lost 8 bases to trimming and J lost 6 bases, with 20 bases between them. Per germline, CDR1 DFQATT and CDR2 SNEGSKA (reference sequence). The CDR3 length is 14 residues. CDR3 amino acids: CSPTRDIFAQPQHF. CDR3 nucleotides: TGCAGTCCAACCCGGGATATTTTCGCTCAGCCCCAGCATTTT.

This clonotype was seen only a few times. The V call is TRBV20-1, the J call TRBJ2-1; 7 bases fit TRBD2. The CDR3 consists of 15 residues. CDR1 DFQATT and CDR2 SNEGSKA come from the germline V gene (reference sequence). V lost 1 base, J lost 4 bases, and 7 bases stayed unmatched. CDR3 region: CSARVTLAAYNEQFF. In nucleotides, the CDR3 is TGCAGTGCTAGAGTCACCCTAGCGGCTTACAATGAGCAGTTCTTC.

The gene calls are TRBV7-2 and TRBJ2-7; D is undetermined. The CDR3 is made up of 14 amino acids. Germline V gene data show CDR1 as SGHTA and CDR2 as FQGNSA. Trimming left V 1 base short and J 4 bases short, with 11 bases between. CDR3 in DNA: TGTGCCAGCAGCTTAGTCGGGCCGGTTTACGAGCAGTACTTC. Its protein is CASSLVGPVYEQYF.

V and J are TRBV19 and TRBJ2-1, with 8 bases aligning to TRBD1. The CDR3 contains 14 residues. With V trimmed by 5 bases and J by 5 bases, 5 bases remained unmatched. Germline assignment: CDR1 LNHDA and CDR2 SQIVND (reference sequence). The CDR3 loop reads CASSAGTGDNEQFF. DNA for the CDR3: TGTGCCAGTAGTGCCGGGACAGGAGACAATGAGCAGTTCTTC.

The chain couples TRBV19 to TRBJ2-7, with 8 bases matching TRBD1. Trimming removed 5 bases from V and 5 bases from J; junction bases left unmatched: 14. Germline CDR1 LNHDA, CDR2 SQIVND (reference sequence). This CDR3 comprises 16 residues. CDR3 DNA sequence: TGTGCCAGTAGTGGCACCAGGACAGGGCTACGTGACGAGCAGTACTTC. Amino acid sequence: CASSGTRTGLRDEQYF.

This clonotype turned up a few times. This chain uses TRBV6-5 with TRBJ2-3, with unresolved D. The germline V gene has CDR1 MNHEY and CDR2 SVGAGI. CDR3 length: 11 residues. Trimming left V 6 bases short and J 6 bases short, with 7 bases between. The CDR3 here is CASSDWDTQYF. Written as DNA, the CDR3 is TGTGCCAGCAGCGATTGGGATACGCAGTATTTT.

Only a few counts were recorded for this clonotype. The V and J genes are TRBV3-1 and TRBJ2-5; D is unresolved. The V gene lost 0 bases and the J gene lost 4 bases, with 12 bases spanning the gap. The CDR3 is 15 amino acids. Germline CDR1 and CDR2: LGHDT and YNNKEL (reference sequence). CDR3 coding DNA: TGTGCCAGCAGCCAAGAAACGGTATCGTCAGAGACCCAGTACTTC. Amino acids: CASSQETVSSETQYF.

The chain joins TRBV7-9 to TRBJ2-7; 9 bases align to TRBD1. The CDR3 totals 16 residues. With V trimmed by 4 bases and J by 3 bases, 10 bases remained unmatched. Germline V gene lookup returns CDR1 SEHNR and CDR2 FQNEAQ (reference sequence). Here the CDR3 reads CASSSTRTGEFYEQYF. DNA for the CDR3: TGTGCCAGCAGCTCCACCCGGACAGGGGAATTCTACGAGCAGTACTTC. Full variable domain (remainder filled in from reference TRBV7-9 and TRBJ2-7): DTGVSQNPRHKITKRGQNVTFRCDPISEHNRLYWYRQTLGQGPEFLTYFQNEAQLEKSRLLSDRFSAERPKGSFSTLEIQRTEQGDSAMYLCASSSTRTGEFYEQYFGPGTRLTVT.

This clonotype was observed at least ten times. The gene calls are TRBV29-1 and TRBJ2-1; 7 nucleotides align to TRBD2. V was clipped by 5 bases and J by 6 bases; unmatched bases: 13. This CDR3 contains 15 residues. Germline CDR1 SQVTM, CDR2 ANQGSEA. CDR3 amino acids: CSVPGLGGILNEQFF. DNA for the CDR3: TGCAGCGTTCCGGGGTTGGGAGGGATTCTCAATGAGCAGTTCTTC.

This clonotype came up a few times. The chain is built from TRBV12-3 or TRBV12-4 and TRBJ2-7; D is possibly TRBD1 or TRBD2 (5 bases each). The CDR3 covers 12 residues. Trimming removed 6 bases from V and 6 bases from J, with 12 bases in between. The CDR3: CASSQGPPEQYF. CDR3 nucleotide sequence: TGTGCCAGCAGCCAGGGACCGCCCGAGCAGTACTTC.

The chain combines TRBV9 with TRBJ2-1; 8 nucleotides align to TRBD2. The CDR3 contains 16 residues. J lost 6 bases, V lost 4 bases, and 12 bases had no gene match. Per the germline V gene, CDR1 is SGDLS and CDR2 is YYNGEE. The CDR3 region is CASSPGAIAGSNEQFF. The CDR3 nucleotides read TGTGCCAGCAGCCCCGGCGCGATAGCGGGATCCAATGAGCAGTTCTTC.

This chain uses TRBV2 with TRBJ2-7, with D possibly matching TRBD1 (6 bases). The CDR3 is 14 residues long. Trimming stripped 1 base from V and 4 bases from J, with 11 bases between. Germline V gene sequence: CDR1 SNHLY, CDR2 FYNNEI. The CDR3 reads CASSEGQGIYEQYF. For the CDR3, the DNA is TGTGCCAGCAGTGAAGGGCAGGGGATATACGAGCAGTACTTC.

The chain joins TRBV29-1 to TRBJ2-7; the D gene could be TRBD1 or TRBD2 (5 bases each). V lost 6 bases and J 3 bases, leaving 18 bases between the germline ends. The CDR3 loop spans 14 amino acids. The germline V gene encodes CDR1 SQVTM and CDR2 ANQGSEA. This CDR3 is CSVGEGLRHYEQYF. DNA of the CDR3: TGCAGCGTCGGAGAGGGGCTCCGACACTACGAGCAGTACTTC.

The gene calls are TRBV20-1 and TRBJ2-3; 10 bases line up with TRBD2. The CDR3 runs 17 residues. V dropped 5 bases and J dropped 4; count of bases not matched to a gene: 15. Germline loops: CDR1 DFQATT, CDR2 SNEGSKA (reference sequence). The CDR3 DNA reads TGCAGTGCTTTACCCGGGACTAGCGTCAAATCTCCAGATACGCAGTATTTT. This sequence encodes CSALPGTSVKSPDTQYF.

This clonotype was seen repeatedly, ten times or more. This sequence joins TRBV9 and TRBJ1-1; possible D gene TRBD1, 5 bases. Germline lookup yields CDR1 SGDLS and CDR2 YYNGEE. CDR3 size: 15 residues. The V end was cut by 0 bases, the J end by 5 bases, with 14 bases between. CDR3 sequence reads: CASSVAQGFGTEAFF. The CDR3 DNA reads TGTGCCAGCAGCGTAGCCCAGGGCTTCGGGACTGAAGCTTTCTTT.

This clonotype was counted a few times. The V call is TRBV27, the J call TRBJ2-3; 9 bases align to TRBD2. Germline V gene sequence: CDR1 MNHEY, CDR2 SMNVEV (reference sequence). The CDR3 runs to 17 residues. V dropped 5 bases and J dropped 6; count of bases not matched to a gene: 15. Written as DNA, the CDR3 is TGTGCCAGCAGTCGTCCCCCTCCCGGGACTAGCCCGGATACGCAGTATTTT. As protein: CASSRPPPGTSPDTQYF.

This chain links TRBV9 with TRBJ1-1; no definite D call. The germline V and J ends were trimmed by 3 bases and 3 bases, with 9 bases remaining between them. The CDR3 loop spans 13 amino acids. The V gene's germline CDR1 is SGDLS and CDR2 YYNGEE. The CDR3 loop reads CASSASPDTEAFF. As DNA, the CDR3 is TGTGCCAGCAGCGCCTCTCCAGACACTGAAGCTTTCTTT.

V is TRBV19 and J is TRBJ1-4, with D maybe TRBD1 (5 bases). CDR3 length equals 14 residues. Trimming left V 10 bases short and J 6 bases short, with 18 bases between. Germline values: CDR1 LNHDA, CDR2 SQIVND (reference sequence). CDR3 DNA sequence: TGTGCCACTTCGGGGCCGACTATTTATGAAAAACTGTTTTTT. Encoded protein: CATSGPTIYEKLFF.

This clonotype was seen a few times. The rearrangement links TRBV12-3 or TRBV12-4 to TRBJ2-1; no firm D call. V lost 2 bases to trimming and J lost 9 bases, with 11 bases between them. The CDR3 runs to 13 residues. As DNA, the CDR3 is TGTGCCAGCAGTTTAAAAGGGTCGGGTGAGCAGTTCTTC. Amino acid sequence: CASSLKGSGEQFF.

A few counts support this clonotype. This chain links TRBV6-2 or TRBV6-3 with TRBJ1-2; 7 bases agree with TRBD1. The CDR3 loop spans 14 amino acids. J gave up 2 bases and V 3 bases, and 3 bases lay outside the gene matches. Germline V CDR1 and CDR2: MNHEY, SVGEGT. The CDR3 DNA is TGTGCCAGCAGTTATTGGGGACAGAACTATGGCTACACCTTC. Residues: CASSYWGQNYGYTF.

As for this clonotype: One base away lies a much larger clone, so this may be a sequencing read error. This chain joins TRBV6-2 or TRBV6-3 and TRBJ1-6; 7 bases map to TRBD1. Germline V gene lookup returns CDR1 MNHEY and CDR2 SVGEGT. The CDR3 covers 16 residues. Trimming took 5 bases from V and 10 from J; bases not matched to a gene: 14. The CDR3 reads CASSVTGQTSNSPLHF. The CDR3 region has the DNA TGTGCCAGCAGTGTAACGGGACAGACCTCGAACTCACCCCTCCACTTT.

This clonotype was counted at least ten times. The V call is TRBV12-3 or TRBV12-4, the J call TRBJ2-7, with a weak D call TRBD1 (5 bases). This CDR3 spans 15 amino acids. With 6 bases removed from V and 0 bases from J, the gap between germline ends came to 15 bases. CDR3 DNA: TGTGCCAGCAGCCTAGGGGCCCAGAGCTCCTACGAGCAGTACTTC. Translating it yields CASSLGAQSSYEQYF.

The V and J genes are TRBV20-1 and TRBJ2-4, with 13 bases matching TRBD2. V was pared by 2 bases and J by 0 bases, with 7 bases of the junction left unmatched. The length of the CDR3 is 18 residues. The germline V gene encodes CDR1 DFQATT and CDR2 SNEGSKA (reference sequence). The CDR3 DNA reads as TGCAGTGCTAGAACCGGGACTAGCGGGGATCTAGCCAAAAACATTCAGTACTTC. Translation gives CSARTGTSGDLAKNIQYF.

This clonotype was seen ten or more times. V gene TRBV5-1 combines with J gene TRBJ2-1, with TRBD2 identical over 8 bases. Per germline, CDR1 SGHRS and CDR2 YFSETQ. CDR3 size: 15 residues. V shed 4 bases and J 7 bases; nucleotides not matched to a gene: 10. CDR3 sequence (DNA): TGCGCCAGCAGCCTGATCGGGGGGGCCAGGAATGAGCAGTTCTTC. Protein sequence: CASSLIGGARNEQFF. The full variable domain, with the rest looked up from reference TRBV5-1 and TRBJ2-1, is KAGVTQTPRYLIKTRGQQVTLSCSPISGHRSVSWYQQTPGQGLQFLFEYFSETQRNKGNFPGRFSGRQFSNSRSEMNVSTLELGDSALYLCASSLIGGARNEQFFGPGTRLTVL.